These 16 T cell receptor beta chains originate from one sample sequenced in a study of blood T cell repertoires in COVID-19. Measured with immunoSEQ multiplex PCR; TCRdb has only the in-frame clones, and not every one. The data hold roughly 180,000 clones, with 70% to 90% observed a single time. Sequenced material: peripheral blood. These receptors all come from a man between 40 and 49 years old who had recovered from COVID-19.

This chain links TRBV5-1 with TRBJ1-1; 7 nucleotides agree with TRBD1. V trimming: 0 bases; J trimming: 6 bases; junction bases outside the gene matches: 8. The V gene's germline CDR1 is SGHRS and CDR2 YFSETQ. CDR3 length: 15 residues. CDR3 residues: CASSLGRQGTAEAFF. For the CDR3, the DNA is TGCGCCAGCAGCTTGGGACGACAGGGAACGGCTGAAGCTTTCTTT.

V is TRBV27 and J is TRBJ2-6; maybe TRBD2 (5 bases). The CDR3 covers 14 residues. V was shortened by 7 bases and J by 4 bases, with 11 bases between the two germline ends. CDR1 and CDR2 from the germline V gene are MNHEY and SMNVEV (reference sequence). The CDR3 protein is CASNAGSGANVLTF. The CDR3 coding sequence is TGTGCCAGCAACGCGGGCAGCGGGGCCAACGTCCTGACTTTC.

The J gene is TRBJ2-5, the V gene TRBV11-2, with 7 bases aligning to TRBD2. The CDR3 extends over 14 amino acids. Germline V lookup: CDR1 SGHAT, CDR2 FQNNGV. V trimming: 5 bases; J trimming: 2 bases; junction bases outside the gene matches: 5. Here the CDR3 reads CASSLRTRQETQYF. The CDR3 DNA reads TGTGCCAGCAGCCTGAGGACTAGACAAGAGACCCAGTACTTC.

This chain joins TRBV7-2 and TRBJ2-5; TRBD2 aligns across 9 bases. The J segment lost 7 bases and the V segment lost 7 bases, leaving 13 bases of the junction unmatched. The CDR3 contains 15 residues. CDR1 SGHTA and CDR2 FQGNSA come from the germline V gene. Here the CDR3 reads CASTVDSGSGRTQYF. Here the CDR3 DNA reads TGTGCCAGCACCGTTGATAGCGGGAGCGGTCGGACCCAGTACTTC.

The chain recombines TRBV4-3 with TRBJ1-4, with a tentative D call TRBD1 (5 bases). V lost 0 bases and J lost 0, with 8 bases in between. The CDR3 has 16 residues. Looked up from germline, CDR1 is LGHNA and CDR2 is YSLEER. The CDR3 loop reads CASSQDRAATNEKLFF. The CDR3 DNA reads TGCGCCAGCAGCCAAGACAGGGCCGCAACTAATGAAAAACTGTTTTTT.

The chain carries TRBV28 and TRBJ2-1, with D maybe TRBD2 (6 bases). The CDR3 runs 17 residues. Germline values: CDR1 MDHEN, CDR2 SYDVKM. V was shortened by 10 bases and J by 0 bases, with 22 bases between the two germline ends. The CDR3 DNA reads as TGTGCCACCACTTCGTCCGGGGAGGCTAGCTCCTACAATGAGCAGTTCTTC. It is translated as CATTSSGEASSYNEQFF.

This sequence joins TRBV18 and TRBJ2-5; D unresolved. Trimming left V 3 bases short and J 1 base short, with 15 bases between. CDR3 length: 16 amino acids. The germline V gene has CDR1 KGHSH and CDR2 LQKENI. CDR3 loop: CASSPQEVGVQETQYF. The CDR3 DNA reads TGTGCCAGCTCACCCCAGGAAGTGGGCGTCCAAGAGACCCAGTACTTC.

The chain combines TRBV28 with TRBJ2-5, with 8 nucleotides matching TRBD2. Germline values: CDR1 MDHEN, CDR2 SYDVKM. The CDR3 is made up of 17 amino acids. After removal of 0 bases from V and 5 bases from J, the junction contained 11 bases not matched to a gene. This CDR3 is CASSLWRSGTPRETQYF. CDR3 in DNA: TGTGCCAGCAGTTTATGGCGTAGCGGGACCCCCCGGGAGACCCAGTACTTC.

This clone was detected a few times. The J gene is TRBJ1-3, the V gene TRBV11-2; tentative D call: TRBD1 (5 bases). The germline V gene has CDR1 SGHAT and CDR2 FQNNGV. The CDR3 covers 14 residues. V shed 5 bases and J shed 0 bases, with 8 bases lying between them. CDR3 DNA sequence: TGTGCCAGCAGCCCAGGGCGCTCTGGAAACACCATATATTTT. Its translation is CASSPGRSGNTIYF.

This rearrangement joins TRBV20-1 to TRBJ1-1; possibly TRBD1 for D (5 bases). Germline V CDR1 and CDR2: DFQATT, SNEGSKA (reference sequence). This CDR3 is 18 amino acids long. Trimming took off 3 bases at V and 0 bases at J, with 23 bases between the two ends. The CDR3 sequence is CSASGTRLGRPLNTEAFF. CDR3 in DNA: TGCAGTGCTAGTGGGACCCGGTTAGGGAGGCCATTGAACACTGAAGCTTTCTTT.

The rearrangement links TRBV5-4 to TRBJ2-3, with TRBD1 identical over 8 bases. The V gene end was trimmed by 4 bases and the J gene end by 4 bases; junction bases not matched to a gene: 8. The germline V gene encodes CDR1 SGHNT and CDR2 YYREEE (reference sequence). The CDR3 sequence is 15 residues long. The CDR3 region is CASSPGGGFSDTQYF. Here the CDR3 DNA reads TGTGCCAGCAGCCCAGGGGGCGGATTCTCAGATACGCAGTATTTT. Drawing the rest from reference TRBV5-4 and TRBJ2-3, the complete variable domain is ETGVTQSPTHLIKTRGQQVTLRCSSQSGHNTVSWYQQALGQGPQFIFQYYREEENGRGNFPPRFSGLQFPNYSSELNVNALELDDSALYLCASSPGGGFSDTQYFGPGTRLTVL.

This clone came up many times. The chain employs TRBV27 and TRBJ2-1; 8 nucleotides agree with TRBD1. The germline CDR1 and CDR2 sequences are MNHEY and SMNVEV (reference sequence). Germline trimming cut 6 bases from V and 10 bases from J; bases unmatched to any gene: 2. CDR3 length: 11 amino acids. The CDR3 region is CASRSGGEQFF. Here the CDR3 DNA reads TGTGCCAGCAGATCAGGGGGCGAGCAGTTCTTC.

CDR3 sequence (DNA): TGTGCCAGCAGTCCTCAGGGTGAGAACACTGAAGCTTTCTTT. This gives the protein CASSPQGENTEAFF. The chain combines TRBV28 with TRBJ1-1; D perhaps matches TRBD1 (5 bases). The CDR3 runs 14 residues. V dropped 5 bases and J dropped 1 base, with 11 bases sitting between them. CDR1 is MDHEN and CDR2 is SYDVKM in the germline V gene.

This clone was recorded once. The rearrangement joins TRBV28 to TRBJ2-3; maybe TRBD2 (5 bases). The V and J ends lost 6 bases and 10 bases respectively, with 20 bases between them. The CDR3 sequence is 14 residues long. The V gene's germline CDR1 is MDHEN and CDR2 SYDVKM. CDR3 in DNA: TGTGCCAGCAGCTCAGTAGCGCCCGAGGGAGCGCAGTATTTT. Protein: CASSSVAPEGAQYF.

This clone has a single count. This chain connects TRBV10-3 to TRBJ2-2, with D possibly TRBD2 on 7 matching bases. There are 14 residues in the CDR3. Germline V gene sequence: CDR1 ENHRY, CDR2 SYGVKD. The CDR3 region has the DNA TGTGCGGGGAGGGGGTCCACGAACACCGGGGAGCTGTTTTTT. Protein sequence: CAGRGSTNTGELFF.

This clone appeared once. This CDR3 is also generated by other DNA sequences in the sample. This chain links TRBV29-1 with TRBJ2-3, with D unclear. Germline CDR1 SQVTM, CDR2 ANQGSEA. The CDR3 has 14 amino acids. V shed 3 bases and J shed 0 bases, with 10 bases lying between them. CDR3 sequence (DNA): TGCAGCGTTGATCTTGCGGCTAGCACAGATACGCAGTATTTT. Translation gives CSVDLAASTDTQYF.